This T cell receptor beta chain was sequenced in a study of response to subunit inactivated influenza vaccine. TCRdb processed the RT-PCR reads anew with MiXCR; each CDR3 protein has one entry. The sample yields about 500,000 distinct CDR3 sequences, roughly 7.9% seen once. The V end was cut by 1 base, the J end by 4 bases, with 18 bases between. Germline CDR1 and CDR2: DFQATT and SNEGSKA (reference sequence). The CDR3 has 16 residues. The chain couples TRBV20-1 to TRBJ2-3; D unclear. The starting material was PBMCs from blood, obtained around 2 years after vaccination. The sequence derives from a man between 50 and 75 years old who received an inactivated influenza vaccine. The CDR3 region is CSARGVPNARPDTQYF. The CDR3 DNA follows: TGCAGTGCTAGAGGGGTACCAAATGCCCGCCCAGATACGCAGTATTTT.